Listed here are 24 T cell receptor beta chains from one sample, sequenced in a study of identical twins. TCRdb reprocessed the 5' RACE reads with MiXCR, giving one entry per CDR3 protein. The sample gives more than 650,000 distinct CDR3 sequences, roughly 6% of which show up once; roughly 1.8% is in the top ten. Sequencing was performed on naive T cells sorted from blood. These TCRs come from a man aged 18 to 29 in good health.

This clonotype showed up many times. The chain links TRBV10-3 to TRBJ2-3; D not resolved. V shed 0 bases and J shed 2 bases, with 6 bases lying between them. The germline CDR1 and CDR2 sequences are ENHRY and SYGVKD. The CDR3 covers 14 residues. The CDR3 sequence is CAISESLHTDTQYF. CDR3 coding DNA: TGTGCCATCAGTGAGTCGCTCCACACAGATACGCAGTATTTT.

In this sample, this clonotype turned up a few times. Written as DNA, the CDR3 is TGTGCCAGCAGCGGGGGACAGACCCACGAGCAGTACTTC. Amino acid sequence: CASSGGQTHEQYF. The chain links TRBV9 to TRBJ2-7, with 7 bases that match TRBD1. Trimming removed 3 bases from V and 5 bases from J; junction bases left unmatched: 5. This CDR3 region has 13 residues. Germline V gives CDR1 SGDLS, CDR2 YYNGEE.

This chain joins TRBV12-3 or TRBV12-4 and TRBJ2-2, with 8 bases matching TRBD2. This CDR3 region has 14 residues. Germline trimming cut 6 bases from V and 4 bases from J; bases unmatched to any gene: 4. The CDR3 here is CASRSGSPTGELFF. For the CDR3, the DNA is TGTGCCAGCAGGAGCGGGAGTCCCACCGGGGAGCTGTTTTTT.

The sample holds many counts of this clonotype. The rearrangement joins TRBV5-5 to TRBJ2-7; D is unclear. CDR3 length: 15 residues. The ends were cut back, 2 bases at V and 7 bases at J, with 19 bases in the middle. Germline V gene sequence: CDR1 SGHKS, CDR2 YYEKEE (reference sequence). The CDR3 loop reads CASSFVAHTSSEQYF. CDR3 DNA: TGTGCCAGCAGCTTTGTGGCACACACCTCCTCTGAGCAGTACTTC.

Comments on this clonotype: This could be a read error, since a much larger clone is one nucleotide away. The rearrangement uses TRBV12-3 or TRBV12-4 and TRBJ2-2, with D possibly TRBD2 on 6 matching bases. The V and J ends lost 7 bases and 4 bases respectively, with 22 bases between them. The CDR3 is 17 amino acids. As DNA, the CDR3 is TGTGCCAGCATTTCCCCCGTAGGGCTTAGCGGCACCGGGGAGCTGTTTTTT. It encodes CASISPVGLSGTGELFF.

In its sample, this clonotype was seen many times. The chain is built from TRBV7-3 and TRBJ2-1; no definite D call. Germline CDR1 and CDR2: SGHTA and FQGTGA. V lost 0 bases and J lost 5, with 5 bases in between. The CDR3 has 13 amino acids. CDR3 region: CASSLTINNEQFF. The CDR3 region has the DNA TGTGCCAGCAGCTTAACGATCAACAATGAGCAGTTCTTC. Drawing the rest from reference TRBV7-3 and TRBJ2-1, the complete variable domain is GAGVSQTPSNKVTEKGKYVELRCDPISGHTALYWYRQSLGQGPEFLIYFQGTGAADDSGLPNDRFFAVRPEGSVSTLKIQRTERGDSAVYLCASSLTINNEQFFGPGTRLTVL.

This clonotype was seen many times. The V call is TRBV4-1, the J call TRBJ2-2; no firm D call. The CDR3 consists of 16 residues. Germline V gene data show CDR1 as MGHRA and CDR2 as YSYEKL. V shed 0 bases and J shed 0 bases, with 8 bases lying between them. The CDR3 DNA reads as TGCGCCAGCAGCCAAGAAGGTGTTCCGAACACCGGGGAGCTGTTTTTT. This gives the protein CASSQEGVPNTGELFF.

Many counts were recorded for this clonotype. This chain joins TRBV25-1 and TRBJ1-1; 9 bases are a match to TRBD1. Looked up from germline, CDR1 is MGHDK and CDR2 is SYGVNS. This CDR3 comprises 15 residues. The V segment lost 6 bases and the J segment 3 bases; nucleotides outside the gene matches: 8. This chain's CDR3 is CASRRGGQGYTEAFF. CDR3 DNA: TGTGCCAGCAGGAGGGGGGGACAGGGTTACACTGAAGCTTTCTTT.

This clonotype was found many times. This chain joins TRBV12-3 or TRBV12-4 and TRBJ2-1; possible D gene TRBD1, 5 bases. V gave up 3 bases and J gave up 10 bases, with 13 bases separating them. The CDR3 consists of 13 residues. The CDR3 DNA reads as TGTGCCAGCAGTTTGATTGGGCAGGGAGAGCAGTTCTTC. It encodes CASSLIGQGEQFF.

In this sample, this clonotype turned up many times. The rearrangement links TRBV29-1 to TRBJ1-5; no clear D gene. The V gene lost 4 bases and the J gene lost 6 bases, with 13 bases spanning the gap. The length of the CDR3 is 13 residues. CDR1 SQVTM and CDR2 ANQGSEA come from the germline V gene. The CDR3 region is CSVVSNPGQPQHF. In DNA form, the CDR3 reads TGCAGCGTTGTTTCTAATCCAGGTCAGCCCCAGCATTTT.

This clonotype was seen ten or more times. J is TRBJ1-5 and V is TRBV28, with TRBD1 matching 8 bases. With 4 bases clipped from V and 7 bases from J, the junction kept 3 bases outside the gene matches. There are 13 residues in the CDR3. CDR1 and CDR2 from the germline V gene are MDHEN and SYDVKM. CDR3 in DNA: TGTGCCAGCAGTTCAGGGGGCAGGCAGCCCCAGCATTTT. Protein product: CASSSGGRQPQHF. The complete variable domain, with remaining parts taken from reference TRBV28 and TRBJ1-5, reads DVKVTQSSRYLVKRTGEKVFLECVQDMDHENMFWYRQDPGLGLRLIYFSYDVKMKEKGDIPEGYSVSREKKERFSLILESASTNQTSMYLCASSSGGRQPQHFGDGTRLSIL.

This clonotype was observed a few times. The chain is built from TRBV6-1 and TRBJ2-3, with D perhaps matching TRBD2 (5 bases). Germline V gene lookup returns CDR1 MNHNS and CDR2 SASEGT. The CDR3 is 14 amino acids. Trimming pared 1 base from V and 4 bases from J, leaving 9 bases between. The CDR3 sequence is CASSEGAGADTQYF. The DNA for the CDR3 is TGTGCCAGCAGTGAAGGGGCGGGCGCAGATACGCAGTATTTT.

This clonotype was counted at least ten times. The V call is TRBV7-2, the J call TRBJ2-1; TRBD2 matches at 7 bases. V shed 4 bases and J 6 bases; nucleotides not matched to a gene: 3. CDR3 length: 13 amino acids. The germline gives CDR1 SGHTA, CDR2 FQGNSA. CDR3 in DNA: TGTGCCAGCAGCTGGGGCGGGGGCAATGAGCAGTTCTTC. The encoded protein is CASSWGGGNEQFF.

In its sample, this clonotype was seen many times. The V and J genes are TRBV27 and TRBJ2-7, with TRBD1 matching over 7 bases. The CDR3 runs to 14 residues. Per the germline V gene, CDR1 is MNHEY and CDR2 is SMNVEV (reference sequence). The ends lost 5 bases at V and 2 bases at J; junction bases unmatched: 6. The CDR3 loop reads CASSGGQEPYEQYF. DNA for the CDR3: TGTGCCAGCAGTGGAGGACAGGAACCCTACGAGCAGTACTTC.

This clonotype has ten or more counts. The chain employs TRBV9 and TRBJ1-6; D is ambiguous. From germline, CDR1 is SGDLS and CDR2 YYNGEE. The CDR3 extends over 13 amino acids. Trimming took off 2 bases at V and 10 bases at J, with 10 bases between the two ends. This chain's CDR3 is CASSVGSGSPLHF. The CDR3 DNA follows: TGTGCCAGCAGCGTGGGCTCCGGATCACCCCTCCACTTT.

The chain links TRBV27 to TRBJ1-2; a possible D gene is TRBD1 (5 bases). The V gene's germline CDR1 is MNHEY and CDR2 SMNVEV (reference sequence). The ends were cut back, 6 bases at V and 4 bases at J, with 24 bases in the middle. The CDR3 has 17 amino acids. The CDR3 protein is CASRLRSPGRLSYGYTF. The DNA for the CDR3 is TGTGCCAGCAGGCTTAGGTCCCCGGGGCGTCTATCCTATGGCTACACCTTC.

This clonotype occurred many times. The genes are TRBV29-1 and TRBJ2-5, with 16 bases aligning to TRBD2. Germline V CDR1 and CDR2: SQVTM, ANQGSEA. J lost 5 bases, V lost 7 bases, and 4 bases had no gene match. The length of the CDR3 is 14 residues. The CDR3 spells CSAGTSGRGETQYF. In DNA form, the CDR3 reads TGCAGCGCAGGGACTAGCGGGAGGGGCGAGACCCAGTACTTC.

This clonotype was observed many times. V is TRBV28 and J is TRBJ1-4; no reliable D call. Germline-derived CDR1 and CDR2 are MDHEN and SYDVKM. V lost 5 bases and J 4 bases, leaving 11 bases between the germline ends. The CDR3 is made up of 14 amino acids. In DNA, the CDR3 is TGTGCCAGCAGTGCCCGGACCAGTAATGAAAAACTGTTTTTT. Residues: CASSARTSNEKLFF. Full variable domain (remainder filled in from reference TRBV28 and TRBJ1-4): DVKVTQSSRYLVKRTGEKVFLECVQDMDHENMFWYRQDPGLGLRLIYFSYDVKMKEKGDIPEGYSVSREKKERFSLILESASTNQTSMYLCASSARTSNEKLFFGSGTQLSVL.

V usage is TRBV6-2 or TRBV6-3 and J usage is TRBJ1-2; D is perhaps TRBD1 (6 bases). The germline gives CDR1 MNHEY, CDR2 SVGEGT. The V gene lost 5 bases and the J gene lost 0 bases, with 19 bases spanning the gap. The CDR3 totals 17 residues. DNA of the CDR3: TGTGCCAGCAGTCCCCGGACAGTGGGCACCTCTAACTATGGCTACACCTTC. Translating gives CASSPRTVGTSNYGYTF.

The V and J genes are TRBV12-3 or TRBV12-4 and TRBJ2-6; unclear D gene. The length of the CDR3 is 15 residues. V shed 6 bases and J shed 0 bases, with 9 bases lying between them. CDR3 DNA: TGTGCCAGCAGCCCTACCAGCTCTGGGGCCAACGTCCTGACTTTC. Translated, it gives CASSPTSSGANVLTF.

The table lists this clonotype with many counts. The V and J genes are TRBV2 and TRBJ2-7; D uncertain. The CDR3 has 11 amino acids. Germline loops: CDR1 SNHLY, CDR2 FYNNEI. The V end lost 6 bases, the J end lost 7 bases, and 10 bases lay between the germline ends. The CDR3 reads CASSALREQYF. The CDR3 DNA reads TGTGCCAGCAGCGCACTTCGGGAGCAGTACTTC. The complete variable domain, with remaining parts taken from reference TRBV2 and TRBJ2-7, reads EPEVTQTPSHQVTQMGQEVILRCVPISNHLYFYWYRQILGQKVEFLVSFYNNEISEKSEIFDDQFSVERPDGSNFTLKIRSTKLEDSAMYFCASSALREQYFGPGTRLTVT.

The sample holds a few counts of this clonotype. CDR3: CASLAGAGEQFF. CDR3 coding DNA: TGTGCCAGTTTAGCGGGAGCGGGTGAGCAGTTCTTC. V gene TRBV27 combines with J gene TRBJ2-1; 9 bases are shared with TRBD2. This CDR3 spans 12 amino acids. J gave up 9 bases and V 9 bases, and 6 bases lay outside the gene matches. The germline gives CDR1 MNHEY, CDR2 SMNVEV (reference sequence).

The J gene is TRBJ1-5, the V gene TRBV11-2, with 9 bases matching TRBD1. With 3 bases clipped from V and 0 bases from J, the junction kept 12 bases outside the gene matches. Germline V lookup: CDR1 SGHAT, CDR2 FQNNGV. The CDR3 extends over 19 amino acids. In DNA form, the CDR3 reads TGTGCCAGCAGCTTTACCCCGGGACAGGGAGTCTTTAGCAATCAGCCCCAGCATTTT. Protein product: CASSFTPGQGVFSNQPQHF.

This clonotype was counted many times. The chain recombines TRBV24-1 with TRBJ2-3; D may be TRBD2 (6 bases). CDR1 is KGHDR and CDR2 is SFDVKD in the germline V gene. V lost 3 bases and J lost 1, with 10 bases in between. This CDR3 is built from 15 residues. As DNA, the CDR3 is TGTGCCACCAGTGATAGGGCGGGACGCACAGATACGCAGTATTTT. This sequence encodes CATSDRAGRTDTQYF.